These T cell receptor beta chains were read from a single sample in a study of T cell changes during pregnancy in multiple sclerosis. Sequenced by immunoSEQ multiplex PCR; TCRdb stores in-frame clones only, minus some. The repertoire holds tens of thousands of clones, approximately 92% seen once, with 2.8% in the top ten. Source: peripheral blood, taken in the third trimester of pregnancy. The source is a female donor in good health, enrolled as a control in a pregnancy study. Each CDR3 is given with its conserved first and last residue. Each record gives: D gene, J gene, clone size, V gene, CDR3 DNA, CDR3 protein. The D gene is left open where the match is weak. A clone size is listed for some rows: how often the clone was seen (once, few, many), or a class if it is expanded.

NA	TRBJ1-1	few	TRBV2	TGTGCCAGTATGAGAAGGGGCTCGGAAGCTTTCTTT	CASMRRGSEAFF
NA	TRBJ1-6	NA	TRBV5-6	TGTGCCAGCAGCTCTGACAGAACCTATAATTCACCCCTCCACTTT	CASSSDRTYNSPLHF
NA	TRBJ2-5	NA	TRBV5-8	TGTGCCAGCAGCTTGACAGGGTCGGAGACCCAGTACTTC	CASSLTGSETQYF
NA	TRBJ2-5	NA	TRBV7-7	TGTGCCAGCAGCTCCCTCTTCGCGGAGGGACAAGAGACCCAGTACTTC	CASSSLFAEGQETQYF
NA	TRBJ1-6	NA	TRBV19	TGTGCCAGTAGTATCCCCGGCCGGGTTTGGGATTCACCCCTCCACTTT	CASSIPGRVWDSPLHF
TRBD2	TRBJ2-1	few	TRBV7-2	TGTGCCAGCAGCTCCGGACTAGCGGGAGTGTACAATGAGCAGTTCTTC	CASSSGLAGVYNEQFF
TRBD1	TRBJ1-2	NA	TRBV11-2	TGTGCCAGCAGCTTAGATTGGGCTACAGGGGAAGGCGGCTATGGCTACACCTTC	CASSLDWATGEGGYGYTF
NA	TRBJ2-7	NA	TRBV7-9	TGTGCCAGCAGCTTAGCCCGAGCTAGCGCCTACGAGCAGTACTTC	CASSLARASAYEQYF
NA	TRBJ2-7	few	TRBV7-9	TGTGCCAGCAGCTCCCAGGGACAAGACTACTACGAGCAGTACTTC	CASSSQGQDYYEQYF
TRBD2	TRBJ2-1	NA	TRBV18	TGTGCCAGCTCACCGCCCGGGACTAGCGCGTTGTTTGAGCAGTTCTTC	CASSPPGTSALFEQFF
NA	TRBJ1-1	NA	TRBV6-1	TGTGCCAGCAGTGAACAGGGGATGAACACTGAAGCTTTCTTT	CASSEQGMNTEAFF
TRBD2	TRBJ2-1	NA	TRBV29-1	TGCAGCGTTGAAGATCGTCGGGAGGGCCTCTACAATGAGCAGTTCTTC	CSVEDRREGLYNEQFF
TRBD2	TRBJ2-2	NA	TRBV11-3	TGTGCCAGCAGCTCTCGGACTAGCGGGGCCGGGGAGCTGTTTTTT	CASSSRTSGAGELFF
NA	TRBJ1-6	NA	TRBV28	TGTGCCAGCCATCCGACAGACACCCGTACTTTTTATAATTCACCCCTCCACTTT	CASHPTDTRTFYNSPLHF
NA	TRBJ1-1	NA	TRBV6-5	TGTGCCAGCAGTTACCGAGGTCCCGATGAAGCTTTCTTT	CASSYRGPDEAFF
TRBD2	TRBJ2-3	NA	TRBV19	TGTGCCAGTAGTACTAGCGGTTATACGCAGTATTTT	CASSTSGYTQYF
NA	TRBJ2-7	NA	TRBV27	TGTGCCAGCAGTTTGGCAGTGTCCTACGAGCAGTACTTC	CASSLAVSYEQYF
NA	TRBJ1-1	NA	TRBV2	TGTGCCAGCAGTGAATGGCCTTTTGAAGCTTTCTTT	CASSEWPFEAFF
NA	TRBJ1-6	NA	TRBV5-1	TGCGCCAGCAGCTTGGACACACAGGGTGGATTCTCCTATAATTCACCCCTCCACTTT	CASSLDTQGGFSYNSPLHF
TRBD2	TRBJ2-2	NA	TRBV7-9	TGTGCCAGCAGACGGACTAGCGGGGGGGCGGACGGGGAGCTGTTTTTT	CASRRTSGGADGELFF
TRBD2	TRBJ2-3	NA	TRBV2	TGTGCCAACAGGGCGGGGGGGTTAGATACGCAGTATTTT	CANRAGGLDTQYF
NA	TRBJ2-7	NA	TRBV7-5	TGTGTCAGAAGCTTAGCGCGGGCGGGGGGGCCCTACGAGCAGTACTTC	CVRSLARAGGPYEQYF
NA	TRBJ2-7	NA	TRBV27	TGTGCCAGCAGTTTAGGGGGAGGACCCTCGGAGCAGTACTTC	CASSLGGGPSEQYF
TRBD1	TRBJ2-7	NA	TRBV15	TGTGCCACCAGCACTTTGACAGGGTTCGAGAACGAGCAGTACTTC	CATSTLTGFENEQYF
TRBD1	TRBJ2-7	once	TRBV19	TGTGCCAGTACCCCGGGACAGAAGCACTACGAGCAGTACTTC	CASTPGQKHYEQYF
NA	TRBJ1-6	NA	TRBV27	TGTGCCAGCAGTTTAGGCATACCTAATTCACCCCTCCACTTT	CASSLGIPNSPLHF
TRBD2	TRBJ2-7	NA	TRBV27	TGTGCCAGCAGTTCCCGGACTAGCGGGAACGTTCAGCAGTACTTC	CASSSRTSGNVQQYF
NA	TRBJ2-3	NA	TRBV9	TGTGCCAGCAGCGTAGTGGAGCTAGCCACAGATACGCAGTATTTT	CASSVVELATDTQYF
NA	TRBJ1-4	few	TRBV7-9	TGTGCCAGCAGCTTAGTTCTCTCTGGGGGGGAAAAACTGTTTTTT	CASSLVLSGGEKLFF
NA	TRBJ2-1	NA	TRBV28	TGTGCCAGCAGCTATTACAATGAGCAGTTCTTC	CASSYYNEQFF
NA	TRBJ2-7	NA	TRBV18	TGTGCCAGCTCACCCCGACGGGGTGTCAACGAGCAGTACTTC	CASSPRRGVNEQYF
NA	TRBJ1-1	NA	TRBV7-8	TGTGCCAGCAGCTCCGTGATCCGAGCGGGCGCTGAAGCTTTCTTT	CASSSVIRAGAEAFF
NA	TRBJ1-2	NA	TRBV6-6	TGTGCCAGCAGTACTCGGGCCCAGGGCTATGGCTACACCTTC	CASSTRAQGYGYTF
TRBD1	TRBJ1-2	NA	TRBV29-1	TGCAGCGTTGTGGGACAGGGGGTAGGTGGCTACACCTTC	CSVVGQGVGGYTF
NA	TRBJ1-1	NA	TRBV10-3	TGTGCCATCAGTGAGTCGACGGGGAACACTGAAGCTTTCTTT	CAISESTGNTEAFF
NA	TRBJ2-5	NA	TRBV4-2	TGTGCCAGCAGCCAAGATCGGGGTGGTTTCGAGACCCAGTACTTC	CASSQDRGGFETQYF
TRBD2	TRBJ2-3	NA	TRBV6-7	TGTGCCAGCAGTTCCCCCTGGAGCGGGGGGGCCTCAGATACGCAGTATTTT	CASSSPWSGGASDTQYF
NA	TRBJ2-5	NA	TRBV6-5	TGTGCCAGCAGTTCCCACACCCAAGAGACCCAGTACTTC	CASSSHTQETQYF
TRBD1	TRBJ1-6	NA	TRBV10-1	TGCGCCAGCAGTGAATTAGACAGGGAGACTAATTCACCCCTCCACTTT	CASSELDRETNSPLHF
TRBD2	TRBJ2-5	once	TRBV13	TGTGCCAGCAGCTCCCCTGGGACTAGCGGGGAAGAGACCCAGTACTTC	CASSSPGTSGEETQYF
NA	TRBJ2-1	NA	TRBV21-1	TGTGCCAGCAGCACGACTAGCTCGGATGAGCAGTTCTTC	CASSTTSSDEQFF